Given below is one T cell receptor (beta chain) in context. Some clones are missing from TCRdb's copy, which holds only in-frame ones; the method was immunoSEQ multiplex PCR. This sample yields approximately 70,000 clones, of which nearly 90% are seen a single time; about 20% belongs to the top ten. The data were obtained in a study of control samples from healthy donors and cancer patients. The CDR3 is 15 residues long. Germline CDR1 and CDR2: SGHTA and FQGNSA. Trimming stripped 2 bases from V and 7 bases from J, with 16 bases between. The rearrangement joins TRBV7-2 to TRBJ2-3; weak D call: TRBD2 (5 bases). The receptor was isolated from a man aged 60-69 years with lung cancer. Sequencing was carried out using PBMCs. CDR3 nucleotides: TGTGCCAGCAGCTTACCAGGACGAGGGCCCAATACGCAGTATTTT. Protein sequence: CASSLPGRGPNTQYF.